The 6 T cell receptor beta chains reported below all come from one sample, sequenced in a study of blood T cell repertoires in COVID-19 (dated by TCRdb to about 2020). Libraries were built with the immunoSEQ multiplex PCR assay. TCRdb holds this immuneACCESS table with in-frame rearrangements only. Some clones are missing; in checked studies, unresolved V genes explain under half, and the rest has no known cause. The sample profile shows about 500,000 clones; 85% to 90% of them were found once. 0.9% of the sample rests with the top ten. The sequenced sample consisted of peripheral blood. Receptors were obtained from a man aged 18 to 29 with COVID-19, enrolled during active disease.

The chain joins TRBV7-7 to TRBJ2-5; 7 bases align to TRBD2. The V gene end was trimmed by 2 bases and the J gene end by 2 bases; junction bases not matched to a gene: 5. In germline, CDR1 is SSHAT, CDR2 FNYEAQ (reference sequence). The CDR3 has 15 amino acids. The CDR3 DNA reads TGTGCCAGCAGCTTATTAAGCGGGGAGCAAGAGACCCAGTACTTC. This translates into CASSLLSGEQETQYF.

The chain links TRBV6-4 to TRBJ2-3; tentative D call: TRBD2 (6 bases). The CDR3 has 15 residues. CDR1 is MRHNA and CDR2 is SNTAGT in the germline V gene. Trimming left V 3 bases short and J 3 bases short, with 13 bases between. The CDR3, as DNA: TGTGCCAGCAGTGATTACGCGGGGTGGACAGATACGCAGTATTTT. This translates into CASSDYAGWTDTQYF.

The gene calls are TRBV19 and TRBJ1-3, with 9 bases that match TRBD1. This CDR3 is built from 16 residues. V was clipped by 6 bases and J by 1 base; unmatched bases: 7. Germline CDR1 LNHDA, CDR2 SQIVND (reference sequence). CDR3 in amino acids: CASRLRQGVSGNTIYF. Written as DNA, the CDR3 is TGTGCCAGTAGGCTACGACAGGGGGTATCTGGAAACACCATATATTTT.

The V gene is TRBV24-1, the J gene TRBJ2-3; D possibly corresponds to TRBD1 (6 bases). Per the germline V gene, CDR1 is KGHDR and CDR2 is SFDVKD. The germline V and J ends were trimmed by 11 bases and 3 bases, with 14 bases remaining between them. The CDR3 has 13 amino acids. The chain's CDR3 is CAIAHRVTDTQYF. CDR3 nucleotides: TGTGCCATCGCGCACAGGGTAACAGATACGCAGTATTTT.

The chain has TRBV3-1 (or the pseudogene TRBV3-2) and TRBJ2-7; D not certain. V lost 4 bases to trimming and J lost 7 bases, with 11 bases between them. The CDR3 totals 12 residues. Per the germline V gene, CDR1 is LGHDT and CDR2 is YNNKEL (reference sequence). CDR3 sequence (DNA): TGTGCCAGCAGCCCCCGGCTAGGTGAGCAGTACTTC. Amino acid sequence: CASSPRLGEQYF.

This clone was observed a few times. The V and J genes are TRBV6-5 and TRBJ1-2; D gene uncertain. With 7 bases removed from V and 7 bases from J, the gap between germline ends came to 10 bases. CDR3 size: 11 residues. CDR1 is MNHEY, CDR2 SVGAGI, per germline. CDR3 amino acids: CASIGFLGYTF. In DNA form, the CDR3 reads TGTGCCAGCATCGGGTTCCTTGGCTACACCTTC.